Presented here are 19 T cell receptor beta chains from one specimen sequenced in a study of blood T cells in healthy people across ages. A second PCR, run for about 7 to 11 cycles, used a sample-barcoded 5' primer plus a J-beta primer mix. TCRdb fed the 5' RACE reads into MiXCR, producing one record per CDR3 protein. The data contain about 730,000 distinct CDR3 sequences, 43% of them singletons. Sequencing was performed on blood. These receptors originate from a woman aged 55-70 years in good health.

This clonotype showed up many times. The V and J genes are TRBV6-5 and TRBJ2-5, with D possibly being TRBD2 (6 bases). The CDR3 covers 12 residues. Germline assignment: CDR1 MNHEY and CDR2 SVGAGI. The germline V and J ends were trimmed by 11 bases and 2 bases, with 12 bases remaining between them. CDR3 in DNA: TGTGCCCTCGGAGGGAGGCAAGAGACCCAGTACTTC. It yields the protein CALGGRQETQYF.

J is TRBJ2-7 and V is TRBV6-2 or TRBV6-3; 10 bases are shared with TRBD1. Germline V lookup: CDR1 MNHEY, CDR2 SVGEGT. CDR3 length equals 14 residues. V was pared by 7 bases and J by 4 bases, with 7 bases of the junction left unmatched. CDR3 sequence: CASIHRDRGYEQYF. Written as DNA, the CDR3 is TGTGCCAGCATTCACCGGGACAGGGGTTACGAGCAGTACTTC.

The gene calls are TRBV15 and TRBJ2-1; 9 bases match TRBD2. Germline values: CDR1 LNHNV, CDR2 YYDKDF (reference sequence). The trim removed 1 base at V and 6 bases at J, leaving 7 bases unmatched. The CDR3 length is 16 residues. CDR3 sequence (DNA): TGTGCCACCAGCAGAGTAAGCGGGGGGACATGCAATGAGCAGTTCTTC. Translation gives CATSRVSGGTCNEQFF. Full variable domain (outside the CDR3, taken from reference TRBV15 and TRBJ2-1): DAMVIQNPRYQVTQFGKPVTLSCSQTLNHNVMYWYQQKSSQAPKLLFHYYDKDFNNEADTPDNFQSRRPNTSFCFLDIRSPGLGDTAMYLCATSRVSGGTCNEQFFGPGTRLTVL.

Details on this clonotype: Relative to the germline gene, one junction end is altered; a read error may explain this. The chain employs TRBV5-1 and TRBJ2-3; D gene ambiguous. Per the germline V gene, CDR1 is SGHRS and CDR2 is YFSETQ. The CDR3 is made up of 15 amino acids. This CDR3 reads CASSLEAANADTEYF. CDR3 bases: TGCGCCAGCAGCTTGGAAGCAGCTAACGCAGATACGGAGTATTTT.

The V and J genes are TRBV29-1 and TRBJ2-1; TRBD2 aligns across 11 bases. V was clipped by 7 bases and J by 15 bases; unmatched bases: 17. The CDR3 is 14 residues long. From germline, CDR1 is SQVTM and CDR2 ANQGSEA. This CDR3 reads CSGQLKTSGGGAFF. CDR3 DNA: TGCAGCGGACAACTTAAAACTAGCGGGGGAGGCGCGTTCTTC.

There are a few counts of this clonotype. The CDR3 DNA reads TGTGCCAGCAGCTCCGGGACCAAGGATGGCTACACCTTC. Translated, it gives CASSSGTKDGYTF. The chain carries TRBV7-3 and TRBJ1-2; tentatively, D is TRBD1 (5 bases). CDR1 is SGHTA and CDR2 is FQGTGA in the germline V gene. V lost 4 bases and J lost 6, with 12 bases in between. The CDR3 length is 13 residues.

This clonotype has a handful of counts. V usage is TRBV12-3 or TRBV12-4 and J usage is TRBJ2-3; D gene uncertain. The V and J ends lost 6 bases and 3 bases respectively, with 7 bases between them. This CDR3 has 12 residues. The CDR3 loop is CASRLRTDTQYF. The DNA of the CDR3 is TGTGCCAGCAGATTGCGAACAGATACGCAGTATTTT.

This clonotype showed up just a few times. The chain is built from TRBV7-3 and TRBJ2-1; D possibly matches TRBD1 or TRBD2 (6 bases each). The CDR3 length is 13 residues. Between the trimmed V and J ends, which lost 5 bases and 6 bases, there was a span of 11 bases. Germline V gives CDR1 SGHTA, CDR2 FQGTGA. CDR3 region: CASSPKGGNEQFF. The CDR3, as DNA: TGTGCCAGCAGCCCAAAGGGGGGCAATGAGCAGTTCTTC.

The J gene is TRBJ2-3, the V gene TRBV20-1; TRBD1 is a possible D gene (6 bases). This CDR3 region has 16 residues. V lost 0 bases and J 2 bases, leaving 15 bases between the germline ends. Germline V gene sequence: CDR1 DFQATT, CDR2 SNEGSKA (reference sequence). CDR3 nucleotides: TGCAGTGCTAGAGATAAGGGAACAGGGTTCACAGATACGCAGTATTTT. The encoded protein is CSARDKGTGFTDTQYF.

This clonotype was seen a handful of times. This chain joins TRBV2 and TRBJ2-5, with D possibly matching TRBD1 (5 bases). The ends were cut back, 5 bases at V and 1 base at J, with 14 bases in the middle. The CDR3 covers 15 residues. The germline CDR1 and CDR2 sequences are SNHLY and FYNNEI. In DNA form, the CDR3 reads TGTGCCAGCAGTCACAGGCTTCTGGGCCAAGAGACCCAGTACTTC. The encoded protein is CASSHRLLGQETQYF. The whole variable domain, remainder taken from reference TRBV2 and TRBJ2-5, is EPEVTQTPSHQVTQMGQEVILRCVPISNHLYFYWYRQILGQKVEFLVSFYNNEISEKSEIFDDQFSVERPDGSNFTLKIRSTKLEDSAMYFCASSHRLLGQETQYFGPGTRLLVL.

Details on this clonotype: Possible read error: a much larger clone is one base away. The chain couples TRBV2 to TRBJ2-5, with TRBD2 matching 7 bases. The V and J ends lost 2 bases and 3 bases, in that order; junction bases with no gene match: 12. The CDR3 loop spans 17 amino acids. Germline CDR1 is SNHLY and CDR2 is FYNNEI. CDR3 nucleotides: TGTGCCAGCAGTGAATCTATTGGTCTAGCGGTCGAAGAGACCCAGTACTTC. This translates into CASSESIGLAVEETQYF.

To note about this clonotype: A much larger clone lies one base from this, so it may be a read error. The chain links TRBV4-3 to TRBJ2-1; a weak D match, TRBD1 (6 bases). The V gene's germline CDR1 is LGHNA and CDR2 YSLEER. CDR3 size: 16 residues. V was pared by 0 bases and J by 13 bases, with 22 bases between. The CDR3 reads CASSQDKQGGGETQFF. The CDR3 DNA follows: TGCGCCAGCAGCCAAGATAAACAGGGTGGAGGAGAGACCCAGTTCTTC.

In this sample, this clonotype turned up a few times. This sequence joins TRBV20-1 and TRBJ1-5; TRBD1 might be the D (6 bases). The CDR3 has 13 residues. In germline, CDR1 is DFQATT, CDR2 SNEGSKA (reference sequence). The V gene lost 5 bases and the J gene lost 5 bases, with 13 bases spanning the gap. CDR3: CSADEGVYQPQHF. CDR3 nucleotide sequence: TGCAGTGCTGACGAGGGGGTATATCAGCCCCAGCATTTT.

This clonotype was recorded a few times. The V gene is TRBV5-1, the J gene TRBJ2-4, with 7 positions matching TRBD1. CDR1 SGHRS and CDR2 YFSETQ come from the germline V gene. This CDR3 has 14 amino acids. V trimming: 5 bases; J trimming: 12 bases; junction bases outside the gene matches: 14. The CDR3 DNA sequence: TGCGCCAGCAGGATCGACAGGGCCAGCGGTGGTCAGTACTTC. Its protein product is CASRIDRASGGQYF.

This clonotype was counted once. The chain uses TRBV29-1 and TRBJ2-1; D may be TRBD2 (6 bases). The CDR3 covers 15 residues. The ends were cut back, 3 bases at V and 1 base at J, with 13 bases in the middle. The germline V gene encodes CDR1 SQVTM and CDR2 ANQGSEA. CDR3 in DNA: TGCAGCGTTGACGGGAGTAGCACTTCCTACAATGAGCAGTTCTTC. Protein product: CSVDGSSTSYNEQFF.

At least ten counts were recorded for this clonotype. The V gene is TRBV11-1, the J gene TRBJ2-5, with D possibly TRBD1 on 6 matching bases. Trimming took off 6 bases at V and 2 bases at J, with 16 bases between the two ends. Germline CDR1 and CDR2: SGHAT and FQDESV (reference sequence). The CDR3 has 15 residues. The CDR3 reads CASSSTGIDQETQYF. The CDR3 region has the DNA TGTGCCAGCAGTTCGACAGGAATAGATCAAGAGACCCAGTACTTC.

DNA for the CDR3: TGTGCCAGCAGCCAAGTAGCGGGATCGGTCTACGAGCAGTACTTC. It yields the protein CASSQVAGSVYEQYF. The V and J genes are TRBV3-1 and TRBJ2-7; 8 bases fit TRBD2. This CDR3 has 15 amino acids. V lost 1 base, J lost 3 bases, and 5 bases stayed unmatched. The germline V gene encodes CDR1 LGHDT and CDR2 YNNKEL (reference sequence).

This sequence joins TRBV27 and TRBJ2-3; D remains unclear. The CDR3 length is 13 residues. V shed 3 bases and J shed 6 bases, with 10 bases lying between them. Germline values: CDR1 MNHEY, CDR2 SMNVEV (reference sequence). For the CDR3, the DNA is TGTGCCAGCAGTTTCCCGGGTCGCGATACGCAGTATTTT. This gives the protein CASSFPGRDTQYF.

The V and J genes are TRBV29-1 and TRBJ2-3; 13 bases match TRBD2. Germline-derived CDR1 and CDR2 are SQVTM and ANQGSEA. The CDR3 runs to 18 residues. The V segment lost 0 bases and the J segment 1 base; nucleotides outside the gene matches: 7. The CDR3 sequence is CSVEETTSGRMGTDTQYF. The CDR3 DNA follows: TGCAGCGTTGAAGAAACGACTAGCGGGAGGATGGGCACAGATACGCAGTATTTT.